This T cell receptor beta chain appears in the sequencing data of a study of graft-versus-host responses after intestinal transplantation. Study information: Every recipient underwent anti-thymocyte globulin induction, then tacrolimus and steroids for three to four years. General study points: Recipient marrow showed GvH clones, some seen first in ileum or blood.

Only in-frame clones appear in the TCRdb table, and some are missing; sequencing was by immunoSEQ multiplex PCR. The repertoire consists of fewer than 5,000 clones, with approximately 40% occurring once and the leading ten covering about 6.4%. CDR3 size: 15 residues. CDR1 is MNHNS and CDR2 is SASEGT in the germline V gene. V was pared by 6 bases and J by 0 bases, with 15 bases between. The culture paired roughly 200,000 irradiated violet-dye-labeled stimulators with roughly 200,000 CFSE-labeled responders. This chain uses TRBV6-1 with TRBJ2-7, with D possibly matching TRBD2 (5 bases). The sample consisted of alloreactive CD8+ T cells from a mixed lymphocyte reaction culture, taken before transplantation. The sample's subset: CFSE-low proliferating T cells sorted from approximately six-day pre-transplant mixed lymphocyte reaction (GvH or HvG direction). This TCR derives from a human patient who was an organ donor for intestinal transplantation. Here the CDR3 reads CASRITSGSSYEQYF. The CDR3 coding sequence is TGTGCCAGCAGGATAACGTCGGGGAGCTCCTACGAGCAGTACTTC.